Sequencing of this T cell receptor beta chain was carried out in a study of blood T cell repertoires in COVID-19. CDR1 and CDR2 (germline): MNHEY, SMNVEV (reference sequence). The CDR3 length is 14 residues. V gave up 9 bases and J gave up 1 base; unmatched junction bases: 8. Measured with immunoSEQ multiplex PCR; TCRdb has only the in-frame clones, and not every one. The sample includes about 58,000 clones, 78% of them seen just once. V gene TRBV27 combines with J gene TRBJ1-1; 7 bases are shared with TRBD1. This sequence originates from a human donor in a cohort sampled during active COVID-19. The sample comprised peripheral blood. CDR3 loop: CASSDRAPNTEAFF. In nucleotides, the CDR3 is TGTGCCAGTTCCGACAGGGCACCGAACACTGAAGCTTTCTTT.